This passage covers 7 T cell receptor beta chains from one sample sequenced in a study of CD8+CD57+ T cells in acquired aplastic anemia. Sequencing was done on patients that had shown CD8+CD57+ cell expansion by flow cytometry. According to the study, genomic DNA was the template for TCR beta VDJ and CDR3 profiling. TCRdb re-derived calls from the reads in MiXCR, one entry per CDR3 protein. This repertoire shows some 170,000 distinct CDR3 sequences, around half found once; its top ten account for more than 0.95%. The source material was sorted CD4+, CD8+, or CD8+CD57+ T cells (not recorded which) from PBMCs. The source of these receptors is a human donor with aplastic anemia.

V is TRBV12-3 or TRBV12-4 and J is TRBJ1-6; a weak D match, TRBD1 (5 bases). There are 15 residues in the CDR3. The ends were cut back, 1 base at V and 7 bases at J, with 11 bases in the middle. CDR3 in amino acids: CASSLGQGGNSPLHF. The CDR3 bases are TGTGCCAGCAGTTTAGGTCAGGGAGGAAATTCACCCCTCCACTTT.

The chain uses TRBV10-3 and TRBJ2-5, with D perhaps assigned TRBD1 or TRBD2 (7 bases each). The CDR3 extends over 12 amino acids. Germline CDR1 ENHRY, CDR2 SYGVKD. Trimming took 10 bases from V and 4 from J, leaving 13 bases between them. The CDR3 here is CATSGGGETQYF. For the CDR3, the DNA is TGTGCCACCTCAGGGGGGGGAGAGACCCAGTACTTC.

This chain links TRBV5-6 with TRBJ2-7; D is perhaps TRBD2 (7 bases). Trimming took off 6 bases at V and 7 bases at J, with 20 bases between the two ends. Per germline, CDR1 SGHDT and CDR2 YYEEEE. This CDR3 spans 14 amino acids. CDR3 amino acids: CASNSGGGSLEQYF. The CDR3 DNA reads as TGTGCCAGCAACTCTGGGGGGGGCTCGTTAGAGCAGTACTTC.

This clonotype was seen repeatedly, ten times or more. In DNA, the CDR3 is TGTGCCAGCAGCCTCGGGACTTTGAATGAGCAGTTCTTC. Protein product: CASSLGTLNEQFF. The chain carries TRBV11-3 and TRBJ2-1; possible D gene TRBD2, 6 bases. The V and J ends lost 5 bases and 7 bases respectively, with 12 bases between them. The CDR3 contains 13 residues. Germline-derived CDR1 and CDR2 are SGHNT and YENEEA.

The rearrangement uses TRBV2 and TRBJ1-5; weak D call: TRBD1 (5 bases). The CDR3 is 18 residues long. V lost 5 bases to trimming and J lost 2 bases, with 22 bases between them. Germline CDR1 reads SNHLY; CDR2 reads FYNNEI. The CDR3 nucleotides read TGTGCCAGCAGTCCCCGGGGGGGGGGAAACGTCGGCAATCAGCCCCAGCATTTT. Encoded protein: CASSPRGGGNVGNQPQHF. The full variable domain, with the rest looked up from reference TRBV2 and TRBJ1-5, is EPEVTQTPSHQVTQMGQEVILRCVPISNHLYFYWYRQILGQKVEFLVSFYNNEISEKSEIFDDQFSVERPDGSNFTLKIRSTKLEDSAMYFCASSPRGGGNVGNQPQHFGDGTRLSIL.

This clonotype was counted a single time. DNA of the CDR3: TGCGCCAGCAGCTTGTTTATGGACAGAAATGAAAAACTGTTTTTT. This sequence encodes CASSLFMDRNEKLFF. The chain has TRBV5-1 and TRBJ1-4, with D possibly being TRBD1 (6 bases). Germline assignment: CDR1 SGHRS and CDR2 YFSETQ. CDR3 size: 15 residues. V lost 1 base and J lost 5, with 12 bases in between.

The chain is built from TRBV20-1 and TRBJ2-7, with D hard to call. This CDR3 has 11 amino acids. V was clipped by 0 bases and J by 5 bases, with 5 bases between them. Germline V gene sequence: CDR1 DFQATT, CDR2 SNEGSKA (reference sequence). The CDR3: CSARDAHEQYF. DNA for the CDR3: TGCAGTGCTAGAGATGCCCACGAGCAGTACTTC.